This TCR beta chain was retrieved from a study of circulating CD8 cells and anti-PD-1 response in melanoma. This clonotype is termed large (0.1 to 1%). The antigen is unknown. Each library started from 15 ng of total RNA using the QIAseq Immune Repertoire TCR panel. MiXCR was run by TCRdb on the reads, yielding one entry per CDR3 protein. The data hold fewer than 500 distinct CDR3 sequences, with approximately 4.8% observed a single time. General study results and limits: Published repertoire comparisons used only baseline and M1 samples from a small cohort with few responders. Subset repertoires were largely private at M1, with under 7% shared. PD-1 and DPOS subsets showed similar, higher clonality than DNEG.

Live CD3+CD8+TCRalphabeta+ cells were sorted into four subsets by PD-1 and/or TIGIT. This TCR was recovered from a human donor with melanoma. The starting material was CD8+ T cells from PBMCs, obtained at baseline or after one month of anti-PD-1 therapy (not recorded which).

The CDR3 region is CAIFEGAGYEQYF. CDR3 DNA sequence: TGTGCCATCTTTGAGGGGGCCGGCTACGAGCAGTACTTC. The V gene is TRBV10-3, the J gene TRBJ2-7; 7 nucleotides line up with TRBD1. CDR3 length: 13 amino acids. Germline CDR1 and CDR2: ENHRY and SYGVKD. Trimming removed 8 bases from V and 3 bases from J; junction bases left unmatched: 7.